The 29 T cell receptor beta chains reported below all come from one sample, sequenced in a study of CD8+CD57+ T cells in acquired aplastic anemia. The template used for profiling TCR beta VDJ and CDR3 was genomic DNA. A single record per CDR3 protein comes from TCRdb applying MiXCR to the reads. The table includes about 220,000 distinct CDR3 sequences, about 37% detected once. Specimen: sorted CD4+, CD8+, or CD8+CD57+ T cells (not recorded which) from PBMCs. These receptors all stem from a human donor in good health, serving as a control.

The gene calls are TRBV7-9 and TRBJ1-2, with 9 positions matching TRBD1. The germline V gene encodes CDR1 SEHNR and CDR2 FQNEAQ (reference sequence). The V segment lost 5 bases and the J segment 6 bases; nucleotides outside the gene matches: 4. The CDR3 is 13 residues long. The chain's CDR3 is CASSAGTGNGYTF. CDR3 coding DNA: TGTGCCAGCAGCGCCGGGACAGGGAATGGCTACACCTTC.

At least ten counts were recorded for this clonotype. The chain recombines TRBV6-1 with TRBJ1-2, with 10 bases fitting TRBD1. Looked up from germline, CDR1 is MNHNS and CDR2 is SASEGT. CDR3 size: 15 residues. The V gene end was trimmed by 8 bases and the J gene end by 6 bases; junction bases not matched to a gene: 12. As DNA, the CDR3 is TGTGCCAGCTCCTCCTGGGACAGGGGCACTCATGGCTACACCTTC. It codes for CASSSWDRGTHGYTF.

V is TRBV12-3 or TRBV12-4 and J is TRBJ2-3; TRBD2 matches 7 bases. The CDR3 is 17 residues long. The ends lost 0 bases at V and 0 bases at J; junction bases unmatched: 6. CDR3 DNA sequence: TGTGCCAGCAGTTTAGCCCCCGGGCGGGGGAGCACAGATACGCAGTATTTT. This sequence encodes CASSLAPGRGSTDTQYF.

This clonotype was observed a handful of times. V gene TRBV20-1 combines with J gene TRBJ2-3; possible D gene TRBD2, 6 bases. The germline gives CDR1 DFQATT, CDR2 SNEGSKA (reference sequence). The CDR3 length is 15 residues. Trimming shortened V by 5 bases and J by 2 bases, and 17 bases separated the two germline ends. In DNA, the CDR3 is TGCAGTGCTCGTAAACCGGGACTCACCACAGATACGCAGTATTTT. It is translated as CSARKPGLTTDTQYF.

This clonotype was picked up many times. This chain joins TRBV2 and TRBJ1-6; 7 bases map to TRBD1. The CDR3 contains 15 residues. Unmatched junction bases numbered 10, after V lost 8 bases and J lost 6 bases. CDR1 is SNHLY, CDR2 FYNNEI, per germline. Here the CDR3 reads CASVQTGRSNSPLHF. As DNA, the CDR3 is TGTGCCAGCGTCCAGACAGGGCGTAGTAATTCACCCCTCCACTTT.

The chain has TRBV7-9 and TRBJ2-3; 9 nucleotides line up with TRBD2. Germline CDR1 and CDR2: SEHNR and FQNEAQ (reference sequence). The CDR3 extends over 17 amino acids. The junction had 9 bases not matched to a gene; V was cut back by 5 bases and J by 0 bases. The CDR3 is CASSQVSSGTSTDTQYF. The CDR3 nucleotides are TGTGCCAGCAGCCAGGTCTCTAGCGGGACTAGCACAGATACGCAGTATTTT.

As for this clonotype: A much larger clonotype is one base distant, so this may be a read error. The CDR3 reads CASNVDGSPGFQQFF. The CDR3, as DNA: TGTGCCAGCAACGTAGACGGCAGCCCAGGGTTTCAGCAGTTCTTC. The rearrangement links TRBV9 to TRBJ2-1, with D perhaps TRBD1 (5 bases). This CDR3 comprises 15 residues. Germline values: CDR1 SGDLS, CDR2 YYNGEE.

The J gene is TRBJ2-5, the V gene TRBV2; TRBD1 is a possible D gene (6 bases). CDR3 size: 13 residues. Germline V lookup: CDR1 SNHLY, CDR2 FYNNEI. CDR3 in DNA: TGTGCTAGAGATGAGAGGGGGTCGGAGACCCAGTACTTC. Protein sequence: CARDERGSETQYF.

The chain recombines TRBV6-1 with TRBJ1-5; D is possibly TRBD1 (5 bases). Germline V gene data show CDR1 as MNHNS and CDR2 as SASEGT. Trimming pared 10 bases from V and 4 bases from J, leaving 11 bases between. This CDR3 has 12 residues. CDR3: CATARGNQPQHF. For the CDR3, the DNA is TGTGCCACCGCCCGGGGGAATCAGCCCCAGCATTTT.

This clonotype is a singleton in its sample. Just one base apart from a much larger clone, this may be a read error. This chain connects TRBV6-5 to TRBJ2-7; 9 nucleotides align to TRBD2. CDR1 is MNHEY, CDR2 SVGAGI, per germline. The CDR3 has 14 residues. V lost 4 bases to trimming and J lost 7 bases; unmatched junction nucleotides: 8. The CDR3, as DNA: TGTGCCAGCAGTTTGGCGGGAGGGCTCGGTGAGCAGTACTTC. Translation gives CASSLAGGLGEQYF.

The V call is TRBV20-1, the J call TRBJ2-1; no definite D call. Between the trimmed V and J ends, which lost 5 bases and 0 bases, there was a span of 14 bases. The CDR3 sequence is 15 residues long. Germline CDR1 reads DFQATT; CDR2 reads SNEGSKA (reference sequence). As DNA, the CDR3 is TGCAGTGCTGAGCCATTCTCCCGCTCCTACAATGAGCAGTTCTTC. Its translation: CSAEPFSRSYNEQFF.

This clonotype was observed a single time. This could be a read error, since a much larger clone is one nucleotide away. The chain links TRBV4-1 to TRBJ1-2; D is undetermined. The CDR3 sequence is 11 residues long. Germline CDR1 is MGHRA and CDR2 is YSYEKL. The DNA of the CDR3 is TGCGCCAGCAGCCACGGGGTAGGCTACATCTTC. This translates into CASSHGVGYIF.

The chain carries TRBV2 and TRBJ1-1, with a weak D call TRBD1 (5 bases). The CDR3 runs to 15 residues. Germline V gene lookup returns CDR1 SNHLY and CDR2 FYNNEI. V was cut by 5 bases and J by 0 bases, with 13 bases left in between. The chain's CDR3 is CASSYFKGMNTEAFF. The CDR3 DNA reads TGTGCCAGCAGTTATTTTAAGGGGATGAACACTGAAGCTTTCTTT.

This chain links TRBV29-1 with TRBJ1-1; perhaps TRBD1 as D (5 bases). CDR1 and CDR2 from the germline V gene are SQVTM and ANQGSEA. V gave up 3 bases and J gave up 5 bases, with 7 bases separating them. This CDR3 region has 11 residues. CDR3 DNA sequence: TGCAGCGTTGATTGGGGGACTGAAGCTTTCTTT. Encoded protein: CSVDWGTEAFF.

This clonotype was picked up many times. This chain connects TRBV13 to TRBJ2-3, with 9 nucleotides matching TRBD2. The CDR3 contains 15 residues. Germline loops: CDR1 PRHDT, CDR2 FYEKMQ (reference sequence). After removal of 3 bases from V and 8 bases from J, the junction contained 9 bases not matched to a gene. The CDR3 bases are TGTGCCAGCAGCTTCAGCGGGGGGCGGATCGGTACGCAGTATTTT. The encoded protein is CASSFSGGRIGTQYF.

This clonotype has a handful of counts. This chain uses TRBV10-3 with TRBJ2-7, with D perhaps TRBD2 (6 bases). The V gene's germline CDR1 is ENHRY and CDR2 SYGVKD. The CDR3 covers 12 residues. V was cut by 10 bases and J by 0 bases, with 10 bases left in between. The CDR3 is CATAGSSYEQYF. The CDR3 DNA is TGTGCCACGGCGGGAAGCTCCTACGAGCAGTACTTC.

This clonotype was detected many times. The V call is TRBV20-1, the J call TRBJ2-5; 9 bases agree with TRBD2. The germline V gene has CDR1 DFQATT and CDR2 SNEGSKA (reference sequence). J lost 5 bases, V lost 5 bases, and 0 bases had no gene match. The CDR3 is made up of 11 amino acids. The CDR3 nucleotides read TGCAGTGCTGGACTAGCGGAGACCCAGTACTTC. It encodes CSAGLAETQYF.

V gene TRBV29-1 combines with J gene TRBJ2-7, with 7 bases aligning to TRBD2. The CDR3 has 15 amino acids. Trimming at V came to 0 bases and at J to 4 bases, leaving 9 bases not matched to a gene. Germline-derived CDR1 and CDR2 are SQVTM and ANQGSEA. CDR3 nucleotide sequence: TGCAGCGTTGAAGATCGGGGGGACGGTTGGTACGAGCAGTACTTC. As protein: CSVEDRGDGWYEQYF.

The chain combines TRBV2 with TRBJ1-1; no definite D call. The CDR3 loop spans 12 amino acids. The V gene's germline CDR1 is SNHLY and CDR2 FYNNEI. The germline V and J ends were trimmed by 5 bases and 1 base, with 5 bases remaining between them. CDR3 in amino acids: CASSTANTEAFF. The DNA of the CDR3 is TGTGCCAGCAGTACAGCGAACACTGAAGCTTTCTTT. The entire variable domain, with the rest obtained from reference TRBV2 and TRBJ1-1, is as follows: EPEVTQTPSHQVTQMGQEVILRCVPISNHLYFYWYRQILGQKVEFLVSFYNNEISEKSEIFDDQFSVERPDGSNFTLKIRSTKLEDSAMYFCASSTANTEAFFGQGTRLTVV.

About this clonotype: A much bigger clone sits one base away, suggesting this may be a read error. V gene TRBV19 combines with J gene TRBJ2-7; D is uncertain. The germline CDR1 and CDR2 sequences are LNHDA and SQIVND (reference sequence). The CDR3 length is 14 residues. CDR3 sequence reads: CASSVSESSYGQYF. Here the CDR3 DNA reads TGTGCCAGTAGTGTAAGCGAAAGCTCCTACGGGCAGTACTTC.

This chain uses TRBV2 with TRBJ2-4, with D perhaps being TRBD1 or TRBD2 (6 bases each). CDR3 size: 15 residues. The germline gives CDR1 SNHLY, CDR2 FYNNEI. V lost 5 bases, J lost 7 bases, and 18 bases lay in between. The CDR3 DNA reads TGTGCCAGCAGTCCCCGGAGGGGGATCGAGAACATTCAGTACTTC. The encoded protein is CASSPRRGIENIQYF.

This clonotype has just a few counts. The chain recombines TRBV2 with TRBJ1-6; D unclear. Germline CDR1 reads SNHLY; CDR2 reads FYNNEI. The CDR3 spans 12 residues. CDR3 region: CASASSNSPLHF. The CDR3 DNA reads TGTGCTAGCGCCAGTTCCAATTCACCCCTCCACTTT.

There are a few counts of this clonotype. The chain couples TRBV4-1 to TRBJ2-3; D is ambiguous. Germline V lookup: CDR1 MGHRA, CDR2 YSYEKL. This CDR3 has 15 residues. V lost 0 bases to trimming and J lost 2 bases, with 9 bases between them. The CDR3 loop reads CASSQEASSTDTQYF. DNA for the CDR3: TGCGCCAGCAGCCAAGAGGCCAGTTCCACAGATACGCAGTATTTT.

This chain uses TRBV11-1 with TRBJ2-7; D is perhaps TRBD1 (9 bases). Germline assignment: CDR1 SGHAT and CDR2 FQDESV (reference sequence). The CDR3 length is 16 residues. Deletions cut 3 bases from V and 4 bases from J, with 19 bases between. The CDR3 reads CASSFGRDREVYEQYF. The CDR3 DNA sequence: TGTGCCAGCAGCTTCGGGAGGGACAGGGAGGTTTACGAGCAGTACTTC.

This clonotype appeared many times. V gene TRBV2 combines with J gene TRBJ1-4; perhaps TRBD1 as D (5 bases). The CDR3 length is 14 residues. CDR1 and CDR2 (germline): SNHLY, FYNNEI. Trimming removed 8 bases from V and 7 bases from J, with 17 bases in between. As DNA, the CDR3 is TGTGCCAGCTATGGACCCAGGGTCGGTGAAAAACTGTTTTTT. As protein: CASYGPRVGEKLFF.

This clonotype was counted at least ten times. The chain carries TRBV7-6 and TRBJ2-2; D unclear. The CDR3 contains 17 residues. The germline V gene has CDR1 SGHVS and CDR2 FNYEAQ. V lost 5 bases to trimming and J lost 0 bases, with 16 bases between them. The CDR3 nucleotides read TGTGCCAGCAGCCTCCAACTTGATGGGGCGAACACCGGGGAGCTGTTTTTT. This encodes CASSLQLDGANTGELFF. The full variable domain, rest sourced from reference TRBV7-6 and TRBJ2-2, is GAGVSQSPRYKVTKRGQDVALRCDPISGHVSLYWYRQALGQGPEFLTYFNYEAQQDKSGLPNDRFSAERPEGSISTLTIQRTEQRDSAMYRCASSLQLDGANTGELFFGEGSRLTVL.

This clonotype was recorded many times. The genes are TRBV5-1 and TRBJ1-1, with D maybe TRBD1 (5 bases). Germline assignment: CDR1 SGHRS and CDR2 YFSETQ. The CDR3 is made up of 13 amino acids. V was shortened by 4 bases and J by 2 bases, with 9 bases between the two germline ends. The CDR3 here is CASSEGRNTEAFF. For the CDR3, the DNA is TGCGCCAGCAGCGAGGGACGCAACACTGAAGCTTTCTTT.

This clonotype was found a few times. The gene calls are TRBV27 and TRBJ1-2, with D possibly being TRBD1 (5 bases). Germline CDR1 MNHEY, CDR2 SMNVEV (reference sequence). The CDR3 contains 16 residues. V was shortened by 2 bases and J by 0 bases, with 13 bases between the two germline ends. As DNA, the CDR3 is TGTGCCAGCAGTTTACAAGGGGCGCGGACTAACTATGGCTACACCTTC. This translates into CASSLQGARTNYGYTF.

This clonotype was found a few times. V usage is TRBV5-8 and J usage is TRBJ2-5; D gene uncertain. Germline assignment: CDR1 SGHTS and CDR2 YDEGEE. V was cut by 4 bases and J by 5 bases, with 12 bases left in between. This CDR3 has 13 amino acids. CDR3 sequence (DNA): TGTGCCAGCAGCCTAAAGGTGGGGGAGACCCAGTACTTC. Translation gives CASSLKVGETQYF.